The 4 T cell receptor beta chains in this list originate from one sample, sequenced in a study of T cell responses to AZD1222 COVID-19 vaccine. Using immunoSEQ multiplex PCR, the repertoire was profiled, and TCRdb retains in-frame clones only, with some absent. The repertoire consists of around 100,000 clones, with just under 90% occurring once and the leading ten covering 15%. The starting material was peripheral blood, obtained on day 0 of AZD1222 vaccination. These TCRs come from an adult in good health.

CDR3 in DNA: TGTGCCAGCAGTGATAAGATCCCATTCTACGAGCAGTACTTC. Protein sequence: CASSDKIPFYEQYF. V gene TRBV27 combines with J gene TRBJ2-7, with D unresolved. V lost 5 bases, J lost 3 bases, and 14 bases lay in between. In germline, CDR1 is MNHEY, CDR2 SMNVEV (reference sequence). This CDR3 is built from 14 residues.

This clone was seen only a few times. The V call is TRBV2, the J call TRBJ2-1; TRBD1 agrees at 8 bases. Germline lookup yields CDR1 SNHLY and CDR2 FYNNEI. This CDR3 spans 15 amino acids. V was pared by 5 bases and J by 5 bases, with 8 bases of the junction left unmatched. The CDR3 coding sequence is TGTGCCAGCAGTCAACGGACAGGGCCGAACAATGAGCAGTTCTTC. Encoded protein: CASSQRTGPNNEQFF.

This chain connects TRBV10-3 to TRBJ2-1; D is ambiguous. The CDR3 sequence is 18 residues long. Trimming removed 4 bases from V and 10 bases from J, with 29 bases in between. Germline CDR1 is ENHRY and CDR2 is SYGVKD. CDR3 bases: TGTGCCATCAGTGCCTTTACCGCCGGGCCCCCATACAACCCGGAGCAGTTCTTC. Amino acid sequence: CAISAFTAGPPYNPEQFF.

The chain joins TRBV25-1 to TRBJ2-3; possibly TRBD2 for D (6 bases). The germline gives CDR1 MGHDK, CDR2 SYGVNS. V was trimmed by 6 bases and J by 11 bases, leaving 15 bases between them. CDR3 length equals 12 residues. CDR3 protein: CASRSEGGEQYF. The CDR3 nucleotides read TGTGCCAGCAGGTCTGAGGGAGGCGAGCAGTATTTT.